This T cell receptor beta chain was found in a study of blood T cell repertoires in COVID-19 (dated by TCRdb to the early 2020s). Background on the whole study: Collaborator samples came from the United States, Italy and Spain and covered acute and convalescent phases of COVID-19. The samples were drawn from two sources: the first 160 participants of the ongoing ImmuneRACE study, and about 1,300 subjects contributed by 6 global collaborators. A freely available public database, intended as a resource for researchers studying the immune response to SARS-CoV-2, is where the repertoires were released. Deeply sampled blood TCRbeta repertoires from subjects exposed to, actively infected with, or recovered from COVID-19 were included in the dataset. The material from the prospective study consisted of cDNA or gDNA derived from T cells, B-cell-depleted T cells, or PBMCs. Where HLA class I and class II types were available, the types were taken from metadata supplied by the sample provider, not from assay-based typing. The sample metadata nearly always contained a de-identified subject ID, COVID-19 status, age in years and sex. General conclusions and limits of the study: Clinical and demographic metadata were provided uncurated, with the amount varying by source and participant.

Participants in the prospective study were aged 18 to 89 years, lived in about two dozen United States geographic areas, and enrolled through a virtual design. In the prospective study, cohorts were assigned on the basis of participant-reported clinical history obtained from a screening survey and a study questionnaire. Recovered participants in ImmuneRACE Cohort 3 were defined as having two consecutive negative NP/OP PCR tests, clearance from a healthcare professional, or resolution of symptoms. Mobile phlebotomists in the prospective study collected whole blood, serum and a nasopharyngeal or oropharyngeal swab from every participant. Participants in the prospective study had the option to provide additional blood draws and questionnaires over a roughly two-month period. Blood samples from the prospective study were shipped frozen or at room temperature prior to DNA extraction. In the case of this clone: No cognate antigen has been identified for it. No base quality values were provided; no much bigger clone lies one nucleotide off.

The immunoSEQ Assay, a bias-controlled multiplex PCR, was used to amplify TCRbeta CDR3 regions from genomic DNA. Per the original workflow: Nucleated cell counts per sample were estimated from amplification of reference gene primers within the assay. Sequence reads were collapsed and filtered to measure the absolute abundance of every unique TCRbeta CDR3 rearrangement. For each sample, productive Simpson clonality was calculated as the square root of Simpson's diversity index over productive rearrangements. TCRdb retrieved this table from immuneACCESS and kept in-frame rearrangements only. Not all clones are present; in checked studies, unresolved V genes account for under half, and no reason is known for the remainder. That table gives V, J and clone size, and the DNA gave D and trimming. A total of over 400,000 clones appear in this sample, 88% of them only once. The top ten clones comprise approximately 8% of the sample.

Material: PBMCs or T cells enriched from blood (not recorded which). The sequence was obtained from a woman aged 60-75 years who had recovered from COVID-19.

The CDR3 protein is CSASPGTDYGYTF. The nucleotide sequence is TGCAGTGCTAGTCCCGGGACAGATTATGGCTACACCTTC. The chain links TRBV20-1 with TRBJ1-2; the junction holds 7 bases that match TRBD1. The CDR3 contains 13 residues, cysteine and phenylalanine counted. Only CDR3 DNA remains: 39 bases, in frame from the first base. The germline V gene (reference sequence) gives CDR1 as DFQATT and CDR2 as SNEGSKA. V is pruned by 3 bases and J by 5 bases, leaving 6 bases of the junction without a gene match.